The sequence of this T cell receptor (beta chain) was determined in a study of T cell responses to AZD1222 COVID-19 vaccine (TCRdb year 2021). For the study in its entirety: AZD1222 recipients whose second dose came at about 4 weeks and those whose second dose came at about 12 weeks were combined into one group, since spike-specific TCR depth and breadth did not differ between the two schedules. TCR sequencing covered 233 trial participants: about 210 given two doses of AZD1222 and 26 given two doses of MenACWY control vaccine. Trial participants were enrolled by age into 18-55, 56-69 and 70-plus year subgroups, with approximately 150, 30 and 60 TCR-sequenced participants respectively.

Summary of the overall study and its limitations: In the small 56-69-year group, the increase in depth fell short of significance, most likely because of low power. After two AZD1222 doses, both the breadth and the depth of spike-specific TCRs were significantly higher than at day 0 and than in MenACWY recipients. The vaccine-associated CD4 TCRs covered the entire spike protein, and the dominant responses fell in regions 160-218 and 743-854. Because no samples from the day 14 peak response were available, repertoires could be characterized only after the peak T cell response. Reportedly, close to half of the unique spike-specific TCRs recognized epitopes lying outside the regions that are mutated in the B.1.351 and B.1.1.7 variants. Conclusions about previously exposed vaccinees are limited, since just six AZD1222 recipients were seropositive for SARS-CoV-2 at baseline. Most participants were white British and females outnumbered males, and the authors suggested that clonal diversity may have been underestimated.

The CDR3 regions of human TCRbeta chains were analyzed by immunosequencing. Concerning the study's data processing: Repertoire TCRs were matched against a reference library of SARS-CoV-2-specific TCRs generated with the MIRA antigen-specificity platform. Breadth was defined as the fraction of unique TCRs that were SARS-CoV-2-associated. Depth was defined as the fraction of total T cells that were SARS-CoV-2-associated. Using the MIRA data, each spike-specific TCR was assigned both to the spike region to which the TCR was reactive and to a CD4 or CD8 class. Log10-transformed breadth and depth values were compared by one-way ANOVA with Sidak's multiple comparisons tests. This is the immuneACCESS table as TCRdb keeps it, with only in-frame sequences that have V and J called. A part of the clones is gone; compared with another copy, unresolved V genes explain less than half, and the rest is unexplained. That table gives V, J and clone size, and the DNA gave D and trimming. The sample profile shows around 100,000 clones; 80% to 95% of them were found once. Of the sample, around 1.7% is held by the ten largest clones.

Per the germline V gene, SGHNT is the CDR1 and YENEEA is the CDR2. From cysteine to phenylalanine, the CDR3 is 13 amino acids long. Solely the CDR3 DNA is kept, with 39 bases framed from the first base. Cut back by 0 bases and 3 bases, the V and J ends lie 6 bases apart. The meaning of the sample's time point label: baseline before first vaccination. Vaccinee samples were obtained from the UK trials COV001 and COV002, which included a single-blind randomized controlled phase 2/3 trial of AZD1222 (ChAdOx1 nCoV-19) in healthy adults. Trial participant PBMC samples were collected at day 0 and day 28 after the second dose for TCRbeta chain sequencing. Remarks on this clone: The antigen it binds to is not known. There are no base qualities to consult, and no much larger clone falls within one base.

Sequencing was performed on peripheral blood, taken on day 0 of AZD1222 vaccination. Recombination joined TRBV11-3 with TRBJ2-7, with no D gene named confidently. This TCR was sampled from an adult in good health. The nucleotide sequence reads TGTGCCAGCAGCTTAGATGGAGACTACGAGCAGTACTTC. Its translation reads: CASSLDGDYEQYF.